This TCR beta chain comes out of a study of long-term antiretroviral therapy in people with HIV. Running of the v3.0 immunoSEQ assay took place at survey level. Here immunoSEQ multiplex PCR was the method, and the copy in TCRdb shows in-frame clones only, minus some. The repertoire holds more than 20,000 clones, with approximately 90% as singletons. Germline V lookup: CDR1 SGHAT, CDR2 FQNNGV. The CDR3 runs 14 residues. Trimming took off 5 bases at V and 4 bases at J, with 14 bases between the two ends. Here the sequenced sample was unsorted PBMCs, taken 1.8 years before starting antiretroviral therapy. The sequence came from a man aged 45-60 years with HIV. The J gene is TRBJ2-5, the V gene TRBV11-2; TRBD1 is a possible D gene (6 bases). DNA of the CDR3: TGTGCCAGCAGCGCCTGGACAGTCGCAGAGACCCAGTACTTC. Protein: CASSAWTVAETQYF.